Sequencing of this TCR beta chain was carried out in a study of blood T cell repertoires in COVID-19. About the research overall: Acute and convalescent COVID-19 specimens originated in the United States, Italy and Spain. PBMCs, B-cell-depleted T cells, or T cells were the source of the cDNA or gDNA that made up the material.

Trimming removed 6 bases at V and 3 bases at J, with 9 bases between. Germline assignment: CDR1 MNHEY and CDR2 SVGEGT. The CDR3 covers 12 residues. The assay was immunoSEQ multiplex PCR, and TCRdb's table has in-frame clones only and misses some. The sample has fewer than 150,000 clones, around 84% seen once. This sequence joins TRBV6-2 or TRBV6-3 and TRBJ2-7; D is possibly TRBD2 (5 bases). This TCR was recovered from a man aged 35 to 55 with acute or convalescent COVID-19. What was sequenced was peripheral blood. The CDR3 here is CASSPGVYEQYF. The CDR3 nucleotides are TGTGCCAGCAGCCCCGGGGTCTACGAGCAGTACTTC.